This T cell receptor beta chain emerged from a study of metastatic and nonmetastatic thyroid tumors (dated by TCRdb to the early 2020s). Regarding the study in general: The researchers compared repertoires between peripheral blood samples and tumor or nodule tissue samples from patients with malignant or benign thyroid disease.

The investigation overall reported the following: In both blood and tumor samples, TCR beta diversity was reported to be significantly higher in malignant tumors than in benign nodules.

Taking its sample share into account, this clone is medium-sized (0.01 to 0.1%). Its antigen is not yet known. There are no base qualities to consult, and no much larger clone falls within one base. The library was obtained by PCR. The sequencer listed for this sample is Illumina HiSeq 4000. High-throughput sequencing was used to profile the CDR3 region of the TCR beta-chain in every patient. As for the original processing: The researchers built a classifier to tell apart papillary thyroid cancer patients with distant metastasis, based on CDR3 differences among clinicopathological groups. Repertoire diversity was assessed with the Shannon index, and tumor-blood repertoire similarity with the Morisita-Horn index. TCRdb trimmed public reads at Q25 via fastp, called clones via MiXCR and kept in-frame beta chains. These V and J calls are TCRdb output, not the study's own analysis. The sample table contains some 8,400 clones; only one count was recorded for about 45% of them. The ten largest clones represent about 33% of the sample.

Before undergoing thyroid surgery, none of the patients had been given any kind of treatment. The study retrospectively analysed patient clinical samples collected from about 2012 to 2018 using T-cell receptor beta sequencing. This clonotype was sampled from a male donor with papillary thyroid cancer or a benign thyroid nodule (not recorded which). Some clones in this sample may be carry-over from other donors' samples. Source material: tumor tissue.

The bases are TGTGCCACCAGGAAGGGGGGGATAGATACGCAGTATTTT. This gives the protein CATRKGGIDTQYF. The V gene is TRBV2 and the J gene is TRBJ2-3; TRBD2 is possibly the D segment (7 matching bases). CDR1 SNHLY and CDR2 FYNNEI were looked up in the germline V gene. V lost 10 bases and J lost 5 bases; the stretch between them is 16 bases long. The CDR3 holds 13 amino acids from the cysteine to the phenylalanine. The retained sequence is limited to the CDR3, 39 bases, with the frame set at the first base.